The rows below give T cell receptor beta chains drawn from one sample of a study of shared clonotypes between healthy human individuals. Clones were sequenced by immunoSEQ multiplex PCR, and TCRdb holds only the in-frame ones, with some missing. In the table there are 97,000 or so clones, around 43% of which are singletons. Input material: PBMCs. The receptors originated from a woman aged 40 to 50 in good health. Some clones in this sample may be carry-over from other donors' samples. Each CDR3 is given with its conserved first and last residue. Each record gives: V gene, D gene, clone size, J gene, CDR3 protein, CDR3 DNA. The D gene is left open where the match is weak. Expanded clones are given a class, and other clones once, few, many or no size at all.

TRBV27	-	-	TRBJ2-7	CASRFTGQGGYEQYF	TGTGCCAGCAGGTTCACGGGACAAGGTGGCTACGAGCAGTACTTC
TRBV4-2	-	many	TRBJ2-1	CASSGDGARPQFF	TGTGCCAGCAGCGGGGACGGGGCACGGCCGCAGTTCTTC
TRBV30	-	many	TRBJ2-7	CAWSDGDTRNEQYF	TGTGCCTGGAGCGATGGTGATACCCGGAACGAGCAGTACTTC
TRBV28	-	-	TRBJ1-5	CASSSYMEAQHF	TGTGCCAGCAGCTCCTACATGGAGGCCCAGCATTTT
TRBV7-9	-	-	TRBJ2-7	CASSPGWGNSYEQYF	TGTGCCAGCAGCCCGGGTTGGGGGAACTCCTACGAGCAGTACTTC
TRBV29-1	TRBD1	-	TRBJ2-1	CSVARGLNEQFF	TGCAGCGTTGCCAGGGGGCTGAATGAGCAGTTCTTC
TRBV5-1	-	few	TRBJ2-7	CASSSTGLRSYEQYF	TGCGCCAGCAGCTCAACGGGACTCCGCTCCTACGAGCAGTACTTC
TRBV4-1	TRBD2	many	TRBJ2-7	CASSHLTSGSNEQYF	TGCGCCAGCAGCCACCTGACTAGCGGGAGTAACGAGCAGTACTTC
TRBV5-1	TRBD1	few	TRBJ2-7	CASSSLGQAYEQYF	TGCGCCAGCAGCTCGCTGGGACAGGCTTACGAGCAGTACTTC
TRBV19	-	many	TRBJ1-4	CASSIDSTKKLFF	TGTGCCAGTAGTATAGATAGCACCAAAAAACTGTTTTTT
TRBV28	-	-	TRBJ1-4	CASSSPREKLFF	TGTGCCAGCAGTTCTCCTCGGGAAAAACTGTTTTTT
TRBV7-2	-	-	TRBJ2-5	CASSLVGLAETQYF	TGTGCCAGCAGCTTAGTGGGACTTGCCGAGACCCAGTACTTC
TRBV7-9	TRBD2	-	TRBJ2-3	CASSFGLAGEADTQYF	TGTGCCAGCAGCTTTGGACTAGCGGGAGAGGCAGATACGCAGTATTTT
TRBV30	-	many	TRBJ1-5	CAWSGSNQPQHF	TGTGCCTGGAGCGGAAGCAATCAGCCCCAGCATTTT
TRBV30	-	few	TRBJ1-6	CAWRIGTNSPLHF	TGTGCCTGGAGAATAGGGACGAATTCACCCCTCCACTTT
TRBV30	-	-	TRBJ1-2	CAWSADGYTF	TGTGCCTGGAGTGCCGATGGCTACACCTTC
TRBV4-3	TRBD2	-	TRBJ2-1	CASSQGLAGGYNEQFF	TGCGCCAGCAGCCAAGGGCTAGCGGGAGGCTACAATGAGCAGTTCTTC
TRBV7-2	TRBD1	-	TRBJ1-6	CASRYPGTGDSPLHF	TGTGCCAGCAGATACCCGGGGACAGGGGATTCACCCCTCCACTTT
TRBV7-8	-	-	TRBJ2-7	CASSFGLTREQYF	TGTGCCAGCAGTTTCGGACTAACCCGCGAGCAGTACTTC
TRBV6-1	-	-	TRBJ2-7	CASSPQQVLSYEQYF	TGTGCCAGCAGTCCCCAACAGGTCCTCTCCTACGAGCAGTACTTC
TRBV6-5	-	few	TRBJ2-5	CASSLSPSRQETQYF	TGTGCCAGCAGTTTATCCCCCTCCCGGCAAGAGACCCAGTACTTC
TRBV30	-	few	TRBJ2-5	CAWTAAGGTGETQYF	TGTGCCTGGACCGCGGCGGGCGGGACCGGAGAGACCCAGTACTTC
TRBV7-2	TRBD2	few	TRBJ2-5	CASSPRTSSGGTQYF	TGTGCCAGCAGCCCCCGGACTAGCTCTGGTGGGACCCAGTACTTC
TRBV4-3	TRBD2	-	TRBJ2-7	CASSRSGSSNEQYF	TGCGCCAGCAGCAGGAGCGGGAGCTCCAACGAGCAGTACTTC
TRBV5-6	-	few	TRBJ1-1	CASRGGMNTEAFF	TGTGCCAGCAGAGGGGGTATGAACACTGAAGCTTTCTTT
TRBV29-1	-	-	TRBJ1-1	CSAGRMNTEAFF	TGCAGCGCCGGTCGCATGAACACTGAAGCTTTCTTT
TRBV4-3	-	-	TRBJ2-7	CANSQGLSGLRAVQYF	TGCGCCAACAGCCAGGGATTATCGGGACTCCGGGCCGTGCAGTACTTC
TRBV18	-	once	TRBJ1-5	CASSGRINQPQHF	TGTGCCAGCTCAGGACGGATCAATCAGCCCCAGCATTTT
TRBV5-1	-	-	TRBJ1-1	CASSRTVETEAFF	TGCGCCAGCAGCCGGACAGTAGAAACTGAAGCTTTCTTT
TRBV5-1	-	-	TRBJ2-1	CASSASTDSSYNEQFF	TGCGCCAGCAGCGCTTCGACCGATAGCTCCTACAATGAGCAGTTCTTC